What follows are 32 T cell receptor beta chains derived from one specimen sequenced in a study of CD8 T cells in Susac syndrome. The RNA, roughly 0.45 to 1 ug, was put through reverse transcription using random hexamers. One entry per CDR3 protein results from TCRdb running MiXCR on the immunoSEQ multiplex PCR reads. The sample shows over 350,000 distinct CDR3 sequences, more than 80% of them seen only once. The sequenced material came from CD8+ T cells from PBMCs. The receptors derive from a human donor with multiple sclerosis.

The chain has TRBV28 and TRBJ2-7; TRBD1 might be the D (5 bases). Germline V gene lookup returns CDR1 MDHEN and CDR2 SYDVKM. This CDR3 contains 14 residues. With 6 bases removed from V and 0 bases from J, the gap between germline ends came to 12 bases. CDR3 protein: CASRSGRSSYEQYF. The CDR3 region has the DNA TGTGCCAGCAGATCAGGGCGTAGCTCCTACGAGCAGTACTTC.

The chain couples TRBV12-3 or TRBV12-4 to TRBJ2-4; D is perhaps TRBD1 (6 bases). V lost 6 bases and J 8 bases, leaving 14 bases between the germline ends. CDR3 size: 13 residues. The CDR3 nucleotides are TGTGCCAGCAGCTTCAGGGACACGGACATTCAGTACTTC. Its protein is CASSFRDTDIQYF.

The chain links TRBV28 to TRBJ1-1, with D perhaps TRBD1 (6 bases). The V and J ends lost 5 bases and 1 base respectively, with 17 bases between them. Germline assignment: CDR1 MDHEN and CDR2 SYDVKM. The CDR3 extends over 16 amino acids. In DNA form, the CDR3 reads TGTGCCAGCAGTACCGGTGTTCTCAGGGGGAACACTGAAGCTTTCTTT. This codes for CASSTGVLRGNTEAFF.

The V call is TRBV25-1, the J call TRBJ1-4, with a tentative D call TRBD1 (5 bases). Trimming cost V 7 bases and J 10 bases, with 13 bases left between them. CDR1 and CDR2 (germline): MGHDK, SYGVNS. The CDR3 loop spans 12 amino acids. DNA of the CDR3: TGTGCCAGCACCTCAGGGTCTGGAAAACTGTTTTTT. It encodes CASTSGSGKLFF.

This clonotype occurred once. V and J are TRBV5-4 and TRBJ2-7, with D maybe TRBD2 (7 bases). This CDR3 region has 14 residues. Germline CDR1 is SGHNT and CDR2 is YYREEE (reference sequence). The V gene lost 2 bases and the J gene lost 3 bases, with 12 bases spanning the gap. The CDR3 loop reads CASSLGGAVYEQYF. Written as DNA, the CDR3 is TGTGCCAGCAGCTTAGGGGGGGCGGTCTACGAGCAGTACTTC.

The chain recombines TRBV7-9 with TRBJ1-2; weak D call: TRBD1 (6 bases). CDR1 is SEHNR and CDR2 is FQNEAQ in the germline V gene (reference sequence). The CDR3 totals 16 residues. The V gene lost 2 bases and the J gene lost 4 bases, with 17 bases spanning the gap. CDR3 bases: TGTGCCAGCAGCTTACTAGGGCAGGGGCGGGGCTATGGCTACACCTTC. Its translation is CASSLLGQGRGYGYTF. Complete variable domain (other parts from reference TRBV7-9 and TRBJ1-2): DTGVSQNPRHKITKRGQNVTFRCDPISEHNRLYWYRQTLGQGPEFLTYFQNEAQLEKSRLLSDRFSAERPKGSFSTLEIQRTEQGDSAMYLCASSLLGQGRGYGYTFGSGTRLTVV.

This chain joins TRBV27 and TRBJ2-7, with 8 bases identical to TRBD2. The germline gives CDR1 MNHEY, CDR2 SMNVEV (reference sequence). This CDR3 has 14 amino acids. V lost 0 bases, J lost 6 bases, and 4 bases stayed unmatched. Written as DNA, the CDR3 is TGTGCCAGCAGTTTATCATCGGGGGGGAGCGAGCAGTACTTC. It specifies CASSLSSGGSEQYF.

V and J are TRBV4-1 and TRBJ1-3; D is possibly TRBD1 (5 bases). Germline V gene lookup returns CDR1 MGHRA and CDR2 YSYEKL. Between the trimmed V and J ends, which lost 3 bases and 0 bases, there was a span of 12 bases. CDR3 length equals 16 residues. The CDR3 region has the DNA TGCGCCAGCAGCCAGCGGGACCCCAGCTCTGGAAACACCATATATTTT. This sequence encodes CASSQRDPSSGNTIYF.

The chain combines TRBV21-1 with TRBJ1-1; TRBD1 is the table's D call, not checked against the DNA. TRBV21-1 is flagged as a pseudogene. This CDR3 is 14 amino acids long. For the CDR3, the DNA is TGTGCCAGCACCACCGGGACAAAAAACACTGAAGCTTTCTTT. This sequence encodes CASTTGTKNTEAFF.

V and J are TRBV12-3 or TRBV12-4 and TRBJ1-5; D not certain. With 1 base removed from V and 5 bases from J, the gap between germline ends came to 15 bases. The CDR3 consists of 16 residues. The CDR3 nucleotides are TGTGCCAGCAGTTTAGTGCCCGGGATGCGGGATCAGCCCCAGCATTTT. This translates into CASSLVPGMRDQPQHF.

This chain uses TRBV5-6 with TRBJ1-2, with 9 bases fitting TRBD1. The CDR3 totals 16 residues. Trimming took 4 bases from V and 4 from J; bases not matched to a gene: 11. Germline-derived CDR1 and CDR2 are SGHDT and YYEEEE. This CDR3 is CASSEPGQGRVYGYTF. CDR3 DNA sequence: TGTGCCAGCAGCGAACCGGGACAGGGTCGTGTCTATGGCTACACCTTC.

The chain is built from TRBV20-1 and TRBJ2-2; D is possibly TRBD1 (5 bases). Germline V gene data show CDR1 as DFQATT and CDR2 as SNEGSKA (reference sequence). The CDR3 spans 13 residues. Deletions cut 6 bases from V and 0 bases from J, with 8 bases between. CDR3 protein: CSARGANTGELFF. In DNA form, the CDR3 reads TGCAGTGCAAGGGGTGCGAACACCGGGGAGCTGTTTTTT.

This rearrangement joins TRBV11-1 to TRBJ2-7, with TRBD2 identical over 11 bases. The CDR3 is 18 amino acids. With V trimmed by 5 bases and J by 4 bases, 16 bases remained unmatched. CDR1 SGHAT and CDR2 FQDESV come from the germline V gene (reference sequence). The CDR3 protein is CASSGGTSGSAPLYEQYF. CDR3 DNA sequence: TGTGCCAGCAGCGGGGGGACTAGCGGTTCCGCCCCACTTTACGAGCAGTACTTC.

The V gene is TRBV2, the J gene TRBJ1-1; D gene unclear. V was shortened by 5 bases and J by 0 bases, with 13 bases between the two germline ends. The CDR3 consists of 15 residues. CDR1 SNHLY and CDR2 FYNNEI come from the germline V gene. CDR3 sequence: CASSPLDGMNTEAFF. CDR3 DNA sequence: TGTGCCAGCAGTCCTCTTGATGGAATGAACACTGAAGCTTTCTTT.

The rearrangement uses TRBV28 and TRBJ2-1, with TRBD2 matching 11 bases. The CDR3 runs 17 residues. Germline lookup yields CDR1 MDHEN and CDR2 SYDVKM. The ends lost 5 bases at V and 4 bases at J; junction bases unmatched: 10. The DNA for the CDR3 is TGTGCCAGCAGTACCGAACTAGCGGGAGAGATGTACAATGAGCAGTTCTTC. It translates to CASSTELAGEMYNEQFF. The full variable domain, its missing parts supplied by reference TRBV28 and TRBJ2-1, is DVKVTQSSRYLVKRTGEKVFLECVQDMDHENMFWYRQDPGLGLRLIYFSYDVKMKEKGDIPEGYSVSREKKERFSLILESASTNQTSMYLCASSTELAGEMYNEQFFGPGTRLTVL.

The CDR3, as DNA: TGTGCCAGCAGCTTAGTACCCAGCGGGAGGATCCACGAGCAGTACTTC. This gives the protein CASSLVPSGRIHEQYF. The genes are TRBV13 and TRBJ2-7; 9 bases line up with TRBD2. CDR3 length: 16 residues. Per germline, CDR1 PRHDT and CDR2 FYEKMQ (reference sequence). The J segment lost 5 bases and the V segment lost 1 base, leaving 9 bases of the junction unmatched. Drawing the rest from reference TRBV13 and TRBJ2-7, the complete variable domain is AAGVIQSPRHLIKEKRETATLKCYPIPRHDTVYWYQQGPGQDPQFLISFYEKMQSDKGSIPDRFSAQQFSDYHSELNMSSLELGDSALYFCASSLVPSGRIHEQYFGPGTRLTVT.

The chain joins TRBV6-1 to TRBJ1-5; D ambiguous. The CDR3 contains 16 residues. Germline V gene lookup returns CDR1 MNHNS and CDR2 SASEGT. Trimming took off 4 bases at V and 6 bases at J, with 19 bases between the two ends. For the CDR3, the DNA is TGTGCCAGCAGTGGGGTTAGTGAGGGATACGGTCAGCCCCAGCATTTT. Its translation: CASSGVSEGYGQPQHF.

The chain is built from TRBV4-1 and TRBJ1-3; no reliable D call. The germline V gene has CDR1 MGHRA and CDR2 YSYEKL. V lost 0 bases to trimming and J lost 4 bases, with 10 bases between them. This CDR3 region has 15 residues. The CDR3 loop is CASSQDRVYGNTIYF. Here the CDR3 DNA reads TGCGCCAGCAGCCAAGACCGGGTTTACGGAAACACCATATATTTT.

In nucleotides, the CDR3 is TGTGCCAGCAGCTTAGTGAGTCTAGCGGGAGTTGGGGAGCAGTTCTTC. It encodes CASSLVSLAGVGEQFF. The V gene is TRBV11-2, the J gene TRBJ2-1; 10 nucleotides agree with TRBD2. This CDR3 region has 16 residues. After removal of 1 base from V and 10 bases from J, the junction contained 10 bases not matched to a gene. From germline, CDR1 is SGHAT and CDR2 FQNNGV.

The table lists this clonotype with a count of one. The chain couples TRBV4-1 to TRBJ2-2, with TRBD2 identical over 7 bases. CDR1 MGHRA and CDR2 YSYEKL come from the germline V gene. Unmatched junction bases numbered 10, after V lost 0 bases and J lost 0 bases. This CDR3 has 19 residues. The CDR3 nucleotides read TGCGCCAGCAGCCAAGATTCCCGCGGGAGCGACCCGAACACCGGGGAGCTGTTTTTT. This encodes CASSQDSRGSDPNTGELFF.

This chain joins TRBV5-5 and TRBJ2-6; TRBD2 is a possible D gene (6 bases). V lost 7 bases to trimming and J lost 2 bases, with 16 bases between them. The CDR3 sequence is 16 residues long. The germline CDR1 and CDR2 sequences are SGHKS and YYEKEE (reference sequence). Here the CDR3 DNA reads TGTGCCAGCGGTCCGAAAGGAGGGACTGGGGCCAACGTCCTGACTTTC. Its protein is CASGPKGGTGANVLTF.

The chain uses TRBV29-1 and TRBJ1-2; D unclear. This CDR3 region has 11 residues. V was shortened by 7 bases and J by 4 bases, with 10 bases between the two germline ends. Germline-derived CDR1 and CDR2 are SQVTM and ANQGSEA. The CDR3 here is CSGSYGYGYTF. The CDR3 DNA is TGCAGCGGGAGTTATGGCTATGGCTACACCTTC.

V gene TRBV5-5 combines with J gene TRBJ1-5; D unclear. Germline V CDR1 and CDR2: SGHKS, YYEKEE (reference sequence). The CDR3 runs 14 residues. The ends were cut back, 4 bases at V and 4 bases at J, with 12 bases in the middle. DNA of the CDR3: TGTGCCAGCAGCCCGCAGTCCGGGAATCAGCCCCAGCATTTT. Protein: CASSPQSGNQPQHF. Together with reference TRBV5-5 and TRBJ1-5, the CDR3 gives the full variable domain: DAGVTQSPTHLIKTRGQQVTLRCSPISGHKSVSWYQQVLGQGPQFIFQYYEKEERGRGNFPDRFSARQFPNYSSELNVNALLLGDSALYLCASSPQSGNQPQHFGDGTRLSIL.

V gene TRBV27 combines with J gene TRBJ2-5; 8 bases fit TRBD2. Germline CDR1 MNHEY, CDR2 SMNVEV (reference sequence). The CDR3 loop spans 14 amino acids. J gave up 4 bases and V 4 bases, and 5 bases lay outside the gene matches. The CDR3 sequence is CASSWTSYPETQYF. CDR3 DNA: TGTGCCAGCAGTTGGACTAGCTATCCAGAGACCCAGTACTTC.

This chain connects TRBV7-3 to TRBJ2-1; 8 bases map to TRBD2. The junction had 9 bases not matched to a gene; V was cut back by 3 bases and J by 2 bases. The CDR3 sequence is 17 residues long. Germline assignment: CDR1 SGHTA and CDR2 FQGTGA. The CDR3 DNA follows: TGTGCCAGCAGCTTCGGGTCTAGCGGGCCCCCCTACAATGAGCAGTTCTTC. It yields the protein CASSFGSSGPPYNEQFF.

V usage is TRBV20-1 and J usage is TRBJ2-3; the match to TRBD1 covers 9 bases. Per germline, CDR1 DFQATT and CDR2 SNEGSKA (reference sequence). The CDR3 contains 14 residues. DNA for the CDR3: TGCTCCACATATCCGGGACAGGGCCCAGATACGCAGTATTTT. Encoded protein: CSTYPGQGPDTQYF.

The V gene is TRBV5-1, the J gene TRBJ1-1, with 10 bases identical to TRBD1. The germline CDR1 and CDR2 sequences are SGHRS and YFSETQ. The CDR3 runs 14 residues. Losses at the gene ends were 4 bases for V and 5 bases for J; bases not matched to a gene: 5. CDR3 sequence reads: CASSIGTGDTEAFF. In nucleotides, the CDR3 is TGCGCCAGCAGCATCGGGACAGGGGATACTGAAGCTTTCTTT. Based on the CDR3 plus reference TRBV5-1 and TRBJ1-1, the full variable domain is KAGVTQTPRYLIKTRGQQVTLSCSPISGHRSVSWYQQTPGQGLQFLFEYFSETQRNKGNFPGRFSGRQFSNSRSEMNVSTLELGDSALYLCASSIGTGDTEAFFGQGTRLTVV.

J is TRBJ2-5 and V is TRBV15, with TRBD1 identical over 10 bases. J lost 4 bases, V lost 8 bases, and 4 bases had no gene match. The CDR3 runs to 13 residues. Germline CDR1 and CDR2: LNHNV and YYDKDF (reference sequence). The CDR3 coding sequence is TGTGCCACCTTTGACAGGGGGCGAGAGACCCAGTACTTC. As protein: CATFDRGRETQYF.

V and J are TRBV12-3 or TRBV12-4 and TRBJ1-5; 7 bases align to TRBD1. V trimming: 4 bases; J trimming: 5 bases; junction bases outside the gene matches: 5. The CDR3 is 14 residues long. CDR3 nucleotide sequence: TGTGCCAGCAGTTGGGGGACAGCGTATCAGCCCCAGCATTTT. This codes for CASSWGTAYQPQHF.

A note on this clonotype: A junction boundary mismatches the germline segment, possibly from a read error. The chain combines TRBV5-5 with TRBJ2-1, with 11 bases aligning to TRBD1. From germline, CDR1 is SGHKS and CDR2 YYEKEE (reference sequence). The CDR3 has 15 amino acids. CDR3 coding DNA: TGTGCCAGCAGTTTGGACAGGGGGCCAAACAATGAGCAGTTCTTC. Protein sequence: CASSLDRGPNNEQFF.

The chain is built from TRBV28 and TRBJ2-7; 12 bases are shared with TRBD2. This CDR3 region has 15 residues. Germline CDR1 is MDHEN and CDR2 is SYDVKM. Germline trimming cut 5 bases from V and 4 bases from J; bases unmatched to any gene: 6. The CDR3 region has the DNA TGTGCCAGCAGTCAACCTAGCGGGAGGGAATACGAGCAGTACTTC. Translating it yields CASSQPSGREYEQYF.

The chain has TRBV2 and TRBJ2-2, with D unresolved. The CDR3 consists of 12 residues. Germline V gene data show CDR1 as SNHLY and CDR2 as FYNNEI. Trimming left V 6 bases short and J 2 bases short, with 4 bases between. This CDR3 reads CASRGNTGELFF. The DNA for the CDR3 is TGTGCCAGCAGGGGTAACACCGGGGAGCTGTTTTTT.